The present TCR beta chain was sequenced within a study of blood T cell repertoires in COVID-19. The data were produced by immunoSEQ multiplex PCR, yet TCRdb's version contains in-frame clones alone and is incomplete. The sample has just under 35,000 clones; 85% to 95% are singletons. Germline loops: CDR1 DFQATT, CDR2 SNEGSKA (reference sequence). V was clipped by 6 bases and J by 3 bases, with 9 bases between them. CDR3 length equals 11 residues. The genes are TRBV20-1 and TRBJ2-7; D is perhaps TRBD2 (5 bases). The specimen sequenced was peripheral blood. The TCR was taken from a man aged 55 to 70 with active or convalescent COVID-19. The CDR3 DNA reads as TGCAGTGCAAAACGGGGCTACGAGCAGTACTTC. Its protein is CSAKRGYEQYF.